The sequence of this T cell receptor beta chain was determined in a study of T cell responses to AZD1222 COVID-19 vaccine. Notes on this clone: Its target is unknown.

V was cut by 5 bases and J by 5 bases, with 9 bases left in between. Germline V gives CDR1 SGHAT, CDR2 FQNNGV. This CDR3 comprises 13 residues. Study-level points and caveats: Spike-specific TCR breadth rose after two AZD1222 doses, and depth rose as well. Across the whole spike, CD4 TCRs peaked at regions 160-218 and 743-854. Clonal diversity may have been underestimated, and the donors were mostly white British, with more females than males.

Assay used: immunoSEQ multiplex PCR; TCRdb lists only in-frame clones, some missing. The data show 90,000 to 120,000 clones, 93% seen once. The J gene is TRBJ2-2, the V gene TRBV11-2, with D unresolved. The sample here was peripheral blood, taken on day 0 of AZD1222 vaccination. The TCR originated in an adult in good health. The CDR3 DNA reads TGTGCCAGCAGCCCAAGGGTGACCGGGGAGCTGTTTTTT. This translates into CASSPRVTGELFF.